Described below is a single T cell receptor (beta chain) sequence and its context. Its target is unknown. This sample is part of a study of persistence of HIV-infected CD4 T cells. The immunoSEQ assay was version 4, run in survey mode. Clones were sequenced by immunoSEQ multiplex PCR, and TCRdb holds only the in-frame ones, with some missing. The data contain some 50,000 clones, 85% to 90% of them singletons. Nonspecific anti-CD3/anti-CD28 bead stimulation represents the broad CD4+ T cell repertoire. Responding CD4+ T cells were sorted by upregulation of both CD40 ligand and CD69. Donors had undetectable plasma HIV-1 RNA, under 50 copies/mL, for 4+ years. PBMCs were depleted of CD8+ T cells before stimulation. Germline V gene lookup returns CDR1 MNHEY and CDR2 SMNVEV (reference sequence). V lost 6 bases, J lost 5 bases, and 18 bases lay in between. The CDR3 runs 15 residues.

The rearrangement uses TRBV27 and TRBJ2-3; tentatively, D is TRBD2 (6 bases). Material: CD4+ T cells sorted from PBMCs after approximately 18-hour stimulation, obtained from a patient who received antiretroviral therapy. The TCR was taken from an adult woman with HIV who was CMV-seropositive. The CDR3 region has the DNA TGTGCCAGCAGGGCGGGGACGGTTACAAGAGATACGCAGTATTTT. It codes for CASRAGTVTRDTQYF.